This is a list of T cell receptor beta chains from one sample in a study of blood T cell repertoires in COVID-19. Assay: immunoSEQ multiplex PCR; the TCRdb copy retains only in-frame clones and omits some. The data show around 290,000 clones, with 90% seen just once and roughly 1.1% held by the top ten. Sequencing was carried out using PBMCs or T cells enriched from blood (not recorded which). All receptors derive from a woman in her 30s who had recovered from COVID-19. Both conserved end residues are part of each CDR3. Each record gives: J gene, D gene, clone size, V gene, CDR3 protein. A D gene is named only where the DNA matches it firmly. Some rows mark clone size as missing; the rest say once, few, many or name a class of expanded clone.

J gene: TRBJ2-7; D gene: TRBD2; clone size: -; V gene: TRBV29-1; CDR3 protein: CSVGVAGSVYEQYF
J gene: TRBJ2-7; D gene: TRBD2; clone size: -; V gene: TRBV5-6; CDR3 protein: CASSRPTSGSYEQYF
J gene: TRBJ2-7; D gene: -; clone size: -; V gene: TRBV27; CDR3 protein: CASSPHPGQYEQYF
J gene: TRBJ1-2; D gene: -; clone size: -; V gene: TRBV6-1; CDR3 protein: CASSEWSESAEGYTF
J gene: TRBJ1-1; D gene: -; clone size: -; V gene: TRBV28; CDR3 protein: CASTTPPGVRSTEAFF
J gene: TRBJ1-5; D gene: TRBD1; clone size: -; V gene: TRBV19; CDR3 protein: CASSTVDSGTGIRPQHF
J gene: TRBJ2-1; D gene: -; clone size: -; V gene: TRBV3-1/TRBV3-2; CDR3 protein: CASSVAPYNEQFF
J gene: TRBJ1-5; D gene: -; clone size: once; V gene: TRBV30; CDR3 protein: CAWSVSVNQPQHF
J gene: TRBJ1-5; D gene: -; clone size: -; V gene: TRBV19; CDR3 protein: CASSIRDDSNQPQHF
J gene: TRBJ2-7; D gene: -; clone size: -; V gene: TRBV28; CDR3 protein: CASNLREPYEQYF
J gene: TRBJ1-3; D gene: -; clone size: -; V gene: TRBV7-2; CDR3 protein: CASSSTQGVSGNTIYF
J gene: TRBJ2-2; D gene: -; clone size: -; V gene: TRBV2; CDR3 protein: CASMVADKNTGELFF
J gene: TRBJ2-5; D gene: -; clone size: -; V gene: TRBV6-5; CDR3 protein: CASRSGIQETQYF
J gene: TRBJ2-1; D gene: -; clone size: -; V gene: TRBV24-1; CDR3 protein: CATSDTGHSHNEQFF
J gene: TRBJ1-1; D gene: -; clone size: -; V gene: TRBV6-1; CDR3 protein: CASSETRNTEAFF
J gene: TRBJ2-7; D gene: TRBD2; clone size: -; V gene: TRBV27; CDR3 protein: CASSFFSSGRAYEQYF
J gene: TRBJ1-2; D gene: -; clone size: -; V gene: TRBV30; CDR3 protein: CACGRRRDYGYTF
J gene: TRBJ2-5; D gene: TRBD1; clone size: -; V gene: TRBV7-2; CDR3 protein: CASSPRQGAVETQYF
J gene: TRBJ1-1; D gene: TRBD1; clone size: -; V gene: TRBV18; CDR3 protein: CASSPQGAGTEAFF
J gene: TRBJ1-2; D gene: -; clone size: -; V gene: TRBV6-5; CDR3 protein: CASSYPRGRGYDYTF
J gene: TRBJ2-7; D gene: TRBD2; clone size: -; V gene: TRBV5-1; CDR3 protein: CASTRVAGDVHEQYF
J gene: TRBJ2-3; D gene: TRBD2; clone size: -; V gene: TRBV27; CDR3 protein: CASSLWAWGGGSDTQYF
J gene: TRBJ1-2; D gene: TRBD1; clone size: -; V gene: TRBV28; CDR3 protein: CASSVGQGDGYTF
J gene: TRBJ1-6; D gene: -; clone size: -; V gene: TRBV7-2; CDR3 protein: CASSLTWTLLNSPLHF
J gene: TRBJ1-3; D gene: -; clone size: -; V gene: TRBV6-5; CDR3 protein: CASSPFVPGNTIYF
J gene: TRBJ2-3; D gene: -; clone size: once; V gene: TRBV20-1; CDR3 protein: CSASMGSPDTQYF
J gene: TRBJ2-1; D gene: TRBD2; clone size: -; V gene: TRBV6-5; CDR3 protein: CASSYPLAGGLSEQFF
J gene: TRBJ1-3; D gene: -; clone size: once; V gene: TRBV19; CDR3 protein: CASSIRGNSGNTIYF
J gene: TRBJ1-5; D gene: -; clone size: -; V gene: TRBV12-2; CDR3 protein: CASRLEDRDFASICQPQHF
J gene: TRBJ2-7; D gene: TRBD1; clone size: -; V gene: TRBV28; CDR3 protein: CASSQQTGDGFF
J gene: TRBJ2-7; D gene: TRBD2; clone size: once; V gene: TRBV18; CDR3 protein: CASSLRTSGDIYEQYF
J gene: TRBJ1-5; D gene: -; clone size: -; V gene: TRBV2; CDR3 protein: CASSAPGSGNQPQHF
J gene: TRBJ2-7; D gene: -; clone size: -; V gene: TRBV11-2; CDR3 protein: CASSPSQGRGYEQYF
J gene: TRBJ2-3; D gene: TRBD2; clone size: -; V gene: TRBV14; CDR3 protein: CASSQRKGLAGSDTQYF
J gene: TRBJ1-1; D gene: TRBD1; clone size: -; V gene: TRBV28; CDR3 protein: CASSWTGVVGTEAFF
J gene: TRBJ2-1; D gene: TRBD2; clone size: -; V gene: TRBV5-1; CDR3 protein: CASSPGLAGGPDNEQFF
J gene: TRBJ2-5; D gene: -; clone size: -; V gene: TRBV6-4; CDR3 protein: CASSRARGETQYF
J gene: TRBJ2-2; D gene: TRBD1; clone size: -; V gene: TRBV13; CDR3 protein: CASSLGGTGITGELFF
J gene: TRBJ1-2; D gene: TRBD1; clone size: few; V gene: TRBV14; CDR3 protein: CASSQTGVGYTF
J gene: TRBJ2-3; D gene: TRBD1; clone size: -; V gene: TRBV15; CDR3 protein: CATSRHQGQRTDTQYF
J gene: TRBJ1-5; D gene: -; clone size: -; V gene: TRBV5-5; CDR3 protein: CASSLRGSNQPQHF
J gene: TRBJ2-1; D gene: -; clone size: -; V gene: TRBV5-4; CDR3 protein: CASSLAGVGPDQQFF
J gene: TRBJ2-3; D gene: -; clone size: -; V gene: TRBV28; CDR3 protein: CASDRRQTDTQYF
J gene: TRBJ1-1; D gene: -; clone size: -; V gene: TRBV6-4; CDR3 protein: CASSETLQGRAFF
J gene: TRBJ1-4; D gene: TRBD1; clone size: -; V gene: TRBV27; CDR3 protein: CASSSMGQNNEKLFF
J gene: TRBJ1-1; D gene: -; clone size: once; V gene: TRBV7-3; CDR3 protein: CASSPSPGNTEAFF
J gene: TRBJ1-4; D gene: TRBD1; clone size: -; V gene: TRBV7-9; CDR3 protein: CASSKTGGREKLFF
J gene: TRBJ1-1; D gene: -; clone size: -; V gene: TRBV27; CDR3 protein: CASSSGISTAVGNTEAFF
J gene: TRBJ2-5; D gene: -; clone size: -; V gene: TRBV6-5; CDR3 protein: CASSHQVLQETQYF
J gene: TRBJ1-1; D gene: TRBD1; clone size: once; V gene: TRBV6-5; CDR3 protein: CASSRSRTGVEAFF
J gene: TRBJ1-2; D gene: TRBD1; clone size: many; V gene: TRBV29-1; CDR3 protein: CSVEVSGTGGGYGYTF